This T cell receptor beta chain originates from a study of tumor-infiltrating lymphocytes in primary liver carcinoma. The investigators made TCR beta cDNA from about 0.45 ug total RNA, using a constant-region primer. Investigators got TCR beta libraries out of three nested multiplex PCR rounds, done with slightly modified ARM-PCR. Both of the initial two PCR rounds ran for nine to eleven cycles and employed TRBV1-TRBV30 forward primers alongside a C-beta reverse primer. TCRdb reprocessed the multiplex PCR reads with MiXCR, giving one entry per CDR3 protein. The data hold 300,000 to 350,000 distinct CDR3 sequences, with 50% to 75% observed a single time. RNA was extracted from whole blood without cell sorting, alongside germline DNA. Study-wide results and caveats: Tumors significantly exceeded blood in top-250-clone fraction (p = 0.039).

Trimming stripped 4 bases from V and 7 bases from J, with 16 bases between. This CDR3 region has 14 residues. On this clonotype: Its matching antigen is unknown.

The sequence came from a woman in her twenties or thirties with primary liver carcinoma and hepatitis B virus infection. The sample was peripheral blood. The V call is TRBV12-3 or TRBV12-4, the J call TRBJ1-2; TRBD1 might be the D (5 bases). The CDR3 spells CASSYRHGASGYTF. The DNA of the CDR3 is TGTGCCAGCAGTTACCGACATGGGGCGAGTGGCTACACCTTC.